This entry lists 23 T cell receptor beta chains sequenced from one sample in a study of blood T cells in healthy people across ages. The authors ran a second PCR of roughly 6 to 12 cycles using a sample-barcoded 5' primer and a J-beta primer mix. TCRdb itself ran the 5' RACE reads through MiXCR, one entry per CDR3 protein. The sample lists about 1.1 million distinct CDR3 sequences, 30% to 40% seen once, with around 14% in the top ten. Material: blood. The receptors here all came from a man between 18 and 35 years old in good health.

This clonotype was seen a few times. The chain has TRBV7-8 and TRBJ2-2; D gene ambiguous. V was pared by 6 bases and J by 6 bases, with 11 bases between. CDR3 length: 13 residues. In germline, CDR1 is SGHVS, CDR2 FQNEAQ. CDR3 amino acids: CASSQTLSGELFF. CDR3 sequence (DNA): TGTGCCAGCAGTCAAACCTTGTCCGGGGAGCTGTTTTTT.

This clonotype was seen more than once but under ten times. V and J are TRBV7-2 and TRBJ1-2; 9 bases are shared with TRBD1. Germline V lookup: CDR1 SGHTA, CDR2 FQGNSA. Germline trimming cut 3 bases from V and 7 bases from J; bases unmatched to any gene: 6. This CDR3 spans 14 amino acids. In nucleotides, the CDR3 is TGTGCCAGCAGCTTCCGGGACAGGGAGGGTGGCTACACCTTC. It yields the protein CASSFRDREGGYTF.

The J gene is TRBJ2-1, the V gene TRBV20-1; D remains unclear. V was clipped by 7 bases and J by 0 bases, with 10 bases between them. Germline V gene lookup returns CDR1 DFQATT and CDR2 SNEGSKA (reference sequence). This CDR3 has 13 residues. This CDR3 reads CSGSEPSYNEQFF. The DNA of the CDR3 is TGCAGTGGAAGCGAACCCTCCTACAATGAGCAGTTCTTC.

The rearrangement joins TRBV10-3 to TRBJ2-1; 8 positions agree with TRBD1. Germline CDR1 ENHRY, CDR2 SYGVKD. The CDR3 consists of 14 residues. The V gene end was trimmed by 7 bases and the J gene end by 1 base; junction bases not matched to a gene: 3. In DNA form, the CDR3 reads TGTGCCATCACAGGGGGCCCTTCCTACAATGAGCAGTTCTTC. It translates to CAITGGPSYNEQFF.

This clonotype was observed a few times. The rearrangement joins TRBV15 to TRBJ2-1; 9 bases map to TRBD2. V lost 8 bases and J lost 7; bases outside the gene matches: 3. Per the germline V gene, CDR1 is LNHNV and CDR2 is YYDKDF (reference sequence). This CDR3 spans 12 amino acids. CDR3 residues: CATRTSGNEQFF. CDR3 DNA sequence: TGTGCCACCCGAACTAGCGGGAATGAGCAGTTCTTC.

The genes are TRBV4-1 and TRBJ1-5, with D tentatively TRBD1 (6 bases). V was cut by 1 base and J by 7 bases, with 11 bases left in between. Germline V gene lookup returns CDR1 MGHRA and CDR2 YSYEKL. The CDR3 runs 14 residues. The CDR3 DNA reads TGCGCCAGCAGCCAAGTAAGCAGGGGCCAGCCCCAGCATTTT. Translating it yields CASSQVSRGQPQHF.

This clonotype was seen only a few times. The J gene is TRBJ2-5, the V gene TRBV29-1; 12 bases agree with TRBD2. The CDR3 extends over 15 amino acids. Germline V lookup: CDR1 SQVTM, CDR2 ANQGSEA. Trimming cost V 5 bases and J 5 bases; bases outside gene matches: 9. For the CDR3, the DNA is TGCAGCGTTTCCAAGACTAGCGGGAGAATTGAGACCCAGTACTTC. This codes for CSVSKTSGRIETQYF.

The chain recombines TRBV6-5 with TRBJ1-2; unclear D gene. The CDR3 covers 15 residues. Trimming took 5 bases from V and 4 from J, leaving 17 bases between them. Germline CDR1 MNHEY, CDR2 SVGAGI. Here the CDR3 reads CASSLSPNVRYGYTF. CDR3 DNA sequence: TGTGCCAGCAGTCTAAGCCCTAATGTCCGCTATGGCTACACCTTC.

This clonotype was observed a few times. The J gene is TRBJ2-5, the V gene TRBV3-1, with a tentative D call TRBD2 (5 bases). The V gene's germline CDR1 is LGHDT and CDR2 YNNKEL (reference sequence). V lost 1 base to trimming and J lost 1 base, with 13 bases between them. The CDR3 covers 16 residues. CDR3 residues: CASSQAEVALQETQYF. CDR3 sequence (DNA): TGTGCCAGCAGCCAAGCGGAGGTAGCGCTCCAAGAGACCCAGTACTTC.

V gene TRBV28 combines with J gene TRBJ2-4; the D gene is possibly TRBD2 (5 bases). The J call may be faulty, since TRBJ2-7 better matches the DNA end. Germline CDR1 and CDR2: MDHEN and SYDVKM. This CDR3 spans 15 amino acids. The CDR3 loop is CASSLSGTAAYEQYF. In nucleotides, the CDR3 is TGTGCCAGCAGTTTAAGTGGAACAGCGGCCTACGAGCAGTACTTC.

The rearrangement joins TRBV5-1 to TRBJ1-3; tentative D call: TRBD1 (5 bases). This CDR3 comprises 15 residues. Trimming cost V 2 bases and J 0 bases, with 9 bases left between them. Per the germline V gene, CDR1 is SGHRS and CDR2 is YFSETQ. Written as DNA, the CDR3 is TGCGCCAGCAGCTTAGACAGCGGCTCTGGAAACACCATATATTTT. Translating gives CASSLDSGSGNTIYF.

The rearrangement links TRBV3-1 to TRBJ1-2; D may be TRBD1 (5 bases). CDR3 length equals 15 residues. CDR1 is LGHDT and CDR2 is YNNKEL in the germline V gene (reference sequence). V was pared by 1 base and J by 2 bases, with 11 bases between. CDR3 region: CASSQGSTANYGYTF. The DNA for the CDR3 is TGTGCCAGCAGCCAAGGCTCGACAGCGAACTATGGCTACACCTTC. The whole variable domain, filled in from reference TRBV3-1 and TRBJ1-2, reads DTAVSQTPKYLVTQMGNDKSIKCEQNLGHDTMYWYKQDSKKFLKIMFSYNNKELIINETVPNRFSPKSPDKAHLNLHINSLELGDSAVYFCASSQGSTANYGYTFGSGTRLTVV.

This clonotype showed up just a few times. This sequence joins TRBV27 and TRBJ2-3; D uncertain. Germline V CDR1 and CDR2: MNHEY, SMNVEV (reference sequence). The CDR3 is made up of 14 amino acids. V lost 2 bases and J 3 bases, leaving 9 bases between the germline ends. CDR3 DNA: TGTGCCAGCAGTTTAGTTCACGGAACAGATACGCAGTATTTT. Translated, it gives CASSLVHGTDTQYF.

This clonotype appeared many times. CDR3 protein: CASSYVRDTEAFF. Here the CDR3 DNA reads TGTGCCAGCAGTTACGTTCGCGACACTGAAGCTTTCTTT. This chain connects TRBV6-5 to TRBJ1-1; D gene uncertain. The CDR3 loop spans 13 amino acids. Trimming removed 2 bases from V and 3 bases from J, with 7 bases in between. Germline V CDR1 and CDR2: MNHEY, SVGAGI.

As to this clonotype: A read error may account for a junction end that differs from germline. V is TRBV2 and J is TRBJ2-1; 9 bases fit TRBD1. This CDR3 has 16 amino acids. The V gene's germline CDR1 is SNHLY and CDR2 FYNNEI. CDR3 in amino acids: CASRDPGTGNYNGQFF. In DNA form, the CDR3 reads TGTGCCAGCAGAGATCCCGGGACAGGGAACTACAATGGGCAGTTCTTC.

The count of this clonotype is one. Its ends do not fully match the called genes, so a read error is possible. J is TRBJ2-1 and V is TRBV27; maybe TRBD1 (6 bases). This CDR3 has 15 residues. CDR1 is MNHEY, CDR2 SMNVEV, per germline (reference sequence). The CDR3 region is CASSLLWGLDNEQFF. CDR3 DNA: TGTGCCAGCAGCTTATTATGGGGGCTCGACAATGAGCAGTTCTTC.

J is TRBJ2-1 and V is TRBV27; D might be TRBD1 (6 bases). Trimming removed 6 bases at V and 10 bases at J, with 13 bases between. Per germline, CDR1 MNHEY and CDR2 SMNVEV (reference sequence). This CDR3 is 12 amino acids long. CDR3 region: CASRSTGTEQFF. CDR3 nucleotide sequence: TGTGCCAGCAGATCGACGGGGACAGAGCAGTTCTTC.

The gene calls are TRBV6-2 or TRBV6-3 and TRBJ2-5; 7 positions match TRBD1. V dropped 8 bases and J dropped 5; count of bases not matched to a gene: 8. The CDR3 is 13 residues long. The germline V gene has CDR1 MNHEY and CDR2 SVGEGT. The CDR3 bases are TGTGCCAGCTCTGGACAGGATCGGGAGACCCAGTACTTC. It translates to CASSGQDRETQYF.

This sequence joins TRBV4-2 and TRBJ2-5; a weak D match, TRBD1 (5 bases). V lost 1 base, J lost 5 bases, and 14 bases lay in between. This CDR3 is 15 amino acids long. Germline CDR1 is LGHNA and CDR2 is YNFKEQ. CDR3 loop: CASSQVKGSGETQYF. The CDR3 DNA follows: TGTGCCAGCAGCCAAGTAAAGGGGTCAGGGGAGACCCAGTACTTC.

J is TRBJ1-6 and V is TRBV3-1; 7 bases are shared with TRBD1. The CDR3 consists of 15 residues. The V gene's germline CDR1 is LGHDT and CDR2 YNNKEL (reference sequence). Trimming cost V 4 bases and J 6 bases; bases outside gene matches: 6. The CDR3 DNA reads as TGTGCCAGCAGCCTCGACAGGGCCTTTAATTCACCCCTCCACTTT. Amino acid sequence: CASSLDRAFNSPLHF.

The J gene is TRBJ2-2, the V gene TRBV4-2; D could derive from TRBD1 or TRBD2 (5 bases each). CDR3 length: 16 residues. Trimming took 4 bases from V and 4 from J, leaving 16 bases between them. Germline CDR1 is LGHNA and CDR2 is YNFKEQ. Here the CDR3 reads CASSLLRGLSTGELFF. CDR3 DNA: TGTGCCAGCAGCCTCCTACGGGGCCTGAGCACCGGGGAGCTGTTTTTT.

The chain uses TRBV12-3 or TRBV12-4 and TRBJ2-1; the match to TRBD1 covers 9 bases. The CDR3 sequence is 15 residues long. V lost 6 bases to trimming and J lost 4 bases; unmatched junction nucleotides: 7. In nucleotides, the CDR3 is TGTGCCAGCAGGGGCGGGACAGGGATGTACAATGAGCAGTTCTTC. Translated, it gives CASRGGTGMYNEQFF.

This clonotype was detected once. This chain joins TRBV4-2 and TRBJ2-7, with D possibly matching TRBD1 (5 bases). The germline V gene encodes CDR1 LGHNA and CDR2 YNFKEQ. V was trimmed by 4 bases and J by 10 bases, leaving 23 bases between them. This CDR3 has 15 residues. Here the CDR3 reads CASSRVQGLMENQYF. DNA of the CDR3: TGTGCCAGCAGCCGAGTGCAGGGATTAATGGAAAATCAGTACTTC.